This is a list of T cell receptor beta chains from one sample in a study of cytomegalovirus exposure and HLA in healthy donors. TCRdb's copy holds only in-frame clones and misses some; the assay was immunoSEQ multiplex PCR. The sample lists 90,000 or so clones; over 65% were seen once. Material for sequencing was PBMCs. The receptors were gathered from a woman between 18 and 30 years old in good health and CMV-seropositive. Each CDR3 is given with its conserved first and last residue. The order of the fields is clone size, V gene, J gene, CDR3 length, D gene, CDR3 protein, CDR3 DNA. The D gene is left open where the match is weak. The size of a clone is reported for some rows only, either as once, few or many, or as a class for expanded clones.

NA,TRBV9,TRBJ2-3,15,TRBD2,CASSASGRDTDTQYF,TGTGCCAGCAGCGCTAGCGGGAGGGACACAGATACGCAGTATTTT
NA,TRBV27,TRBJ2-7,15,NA,CASSPGEGLPYEQYF,TGTGCCAGCAGTCCGGGAGAGGGATTACCCTACGAGCAGTACTTC
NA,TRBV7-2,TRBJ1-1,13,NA,CASSWGGDTEAFF,TGTGCCAGCAGCTGGGGAGGGGACACTGAAGCTTTCTTT
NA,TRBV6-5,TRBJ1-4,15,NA,CASSYTGDFNEKLFF,TGTGCCAGCAGTTATACCGGAGACTTTAATGAAAAACTGTTTTTT
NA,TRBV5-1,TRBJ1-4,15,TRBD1,CASSNTGTANEKLFF,TGCGCCAGCAGCAACACCGGGACAGCGAATGAAAAACTGTTTTTT
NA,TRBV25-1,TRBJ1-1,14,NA,CASSLNQGDTEAFF,TGTGCCAGCAGTTTAAACCAGGGTGACACTGAAGCTTTCTTT
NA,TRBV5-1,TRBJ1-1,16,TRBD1,CASLPGTGTMNTEAFF,TGCGCCAGCCTCCCCGGGACAGGTACCATGAACACTGAAGCTTTCTTT
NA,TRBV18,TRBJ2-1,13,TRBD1,CASSGTGNNEQFF,TGTGCCAGCTCAGGGACAGGCAACAATGAGCAGTTCTTC
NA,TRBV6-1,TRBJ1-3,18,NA,CASSGRPPEQGRGNTIYF,TGTGCCAGCAGTGGAAGACCCCCTGAACAGGGAAGAGGAAACACCATATATTTT
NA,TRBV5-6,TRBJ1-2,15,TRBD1,CASSDDRGLYYGYTF,TGTGCCAGCAGCGATGACAGGGGTCTTTACTATGGCTACACCTTC
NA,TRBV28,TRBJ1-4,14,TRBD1,CASRQTGGNEKLFF,TGTGCCAGCAGACAAACAGGGGGGAATGAAAAACTGTTTTTT
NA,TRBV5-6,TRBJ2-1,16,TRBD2,CASSPREREDYNEQFF,TGTGCCAGCAGCCCCCGGGAGCGGGAGGACTACAATGAGCAGTTCTTC
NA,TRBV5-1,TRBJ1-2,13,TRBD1,CASSFRQGAGYTF,TGCGCCAGCAGCTTCCGACAGGGGGCTGGCTACACCTTC
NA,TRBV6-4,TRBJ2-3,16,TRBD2,CATSPAGTSGTDTQYF,TGTGCCACCTCCCCCGCCGGGACTAGCGGCACAGATACGCAGTATTTT
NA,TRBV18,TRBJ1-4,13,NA,CASSPKTGEKLFF,TGTGCCAGCTCCCCCAAGACAGGTGAAAAACTGTTTTTT
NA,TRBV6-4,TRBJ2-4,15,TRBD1,CASSPRGFGKNIQYF,TGTGCCAGCAGCCCCAGGGGGTTTGGCAAAAACATTCAGTACTTC
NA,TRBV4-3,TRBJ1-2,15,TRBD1,CASSHGQGVGYGYTF,TGCGCCAGCAGCCACGGACAGGGGGTGGGATATGGCTACACCTTC
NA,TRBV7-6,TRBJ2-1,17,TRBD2,CASSLAAGLAGGYEQFF,TGTGCCAGCAGCTTAGCGGCGGGTCTAGCGGGAGGCTATGAGCAGTTCTTC
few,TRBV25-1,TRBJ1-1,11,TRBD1,CASSETGGAFF,TGTGCCAGCAGTGAAACAGGGGGAGCTTTCTTT
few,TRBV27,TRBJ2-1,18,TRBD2,CASSLFYQRGGKWDEQFF,TGTGCCAGCAGTTTATTTTACCAGCGGGGGGGCAAGTGGGATGAGCAGTTCTTC
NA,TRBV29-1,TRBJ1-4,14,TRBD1,CSFRDDRVGEKLFF,TGCAGCTTCCGAGACGACAGGGTTGGTGAAAAACTGTTTTTT
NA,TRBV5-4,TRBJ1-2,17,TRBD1,CASSLGPDRGTYYGYTF,TGTGCCAGCAGCTTGGGGCCGGACAGGGGGACCTACTATGGCTACACCTTC
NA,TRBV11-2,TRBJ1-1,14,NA,CASSFPNRANEAFF,TGTGCCAGCAGCTTCCCCAACAGGGCGAATGAAGCTTTCTTT
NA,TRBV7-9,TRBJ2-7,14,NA,CASSLETRMDEQYF,TGTGCCAGCAGCTTAGAGACTAGGATGGACGAGCAGTACTTC
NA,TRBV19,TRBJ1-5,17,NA,CASSALGGKESNQPQHF,TGTGCCAGTAGTGCGCTGGGGGGGAAGGAAAGCAATCAGCCCCAGCATTTT
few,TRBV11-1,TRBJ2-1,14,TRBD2,CASSLDATGGGPFF,TGTGCCAGCAGCTTAGATGCCACCGGCGGGGGGCCGTTCTTC
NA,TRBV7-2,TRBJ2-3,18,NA,CASSPRGARGTSTDTQYF,TGTGCCAGCAGCCCCCGGGGCGCGCGGGGGACAAGCACAGATACGCAGTATTTT
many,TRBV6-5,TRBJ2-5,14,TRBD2,CASSEVRLAGVRYF,TGTGCCAGCAGTGAAGTAAGGCTAGCGGGAGTACGGTACTTC
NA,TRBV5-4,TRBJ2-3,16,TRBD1,CASSLGTTGGTDTQYF,TGTGCCAGCAGTTTAGGGACCACAGGGGGCACAGATACGCAGTATTTT
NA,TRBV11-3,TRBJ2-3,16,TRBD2,CASSLGTSGSTDTQYF,TGTGCCAGCAGCTTAGGGACTAGCGGAAGCACAGATACGCAGTATTTT
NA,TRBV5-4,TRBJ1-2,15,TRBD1,CASSHGGTGSDGYTF,TGTGCCAGCAGCCACGGGGGGACAGGGTCGGATGGCTACACCTTC
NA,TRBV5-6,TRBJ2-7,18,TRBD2,CASSLRLAGGLGSDGQYF,TGTGCCAGCAGCTTGCGACTAGCGGGGGGGCTAGGTAGTGACGGGCAGTACTTC
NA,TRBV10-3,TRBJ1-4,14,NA,CAISEVAGNEKLFF,TGTGCCATCAGTGAAGTGGCGGGGAATGAAAAACTGTTTTTT
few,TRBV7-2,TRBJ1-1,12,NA,CASSTGNTEAFF,TGTGCCAGCAGCACAGGGAACACTGAAGCTTTCTTT
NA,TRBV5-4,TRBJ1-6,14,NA,CASSLVQDNSPLHF,TGTGCCAGCAGCTTGGTGCAGGATAACTCACCCCTCCACTTT
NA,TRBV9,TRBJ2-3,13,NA,CASSPGSTDTQYF,TGTGCCAGCAGCCCCGGGAGCACAGATACGCAGTATTTT
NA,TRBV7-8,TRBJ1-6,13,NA,CASSSGTTSPLHF,TGTGCCAGCAGCTCTGGGACAACGTCACCCCTCCACTTT
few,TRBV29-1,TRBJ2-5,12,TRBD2,CSVPSGTETQYF,TGCAGCGTTCCTAGCGGGACGGAGACCCAGTACTTC
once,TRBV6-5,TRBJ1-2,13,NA,CASSYRGPYGYTF,TGTGCCAGCAGTTACAGAGGGCCCTATGGCTACACCTTC
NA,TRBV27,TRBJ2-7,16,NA,CASSLSFAGQSYEQYF,TGTGCCAGCAGTTTATCGTTTGCGGGGCAATCCTACGAGCAGTACTTC
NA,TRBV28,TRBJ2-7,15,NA,CASSSPQAGSYEQYF,TGTGCCAGCAGTTCACCTCAGGCAGGTTCGTACGAGCAGTACTTC
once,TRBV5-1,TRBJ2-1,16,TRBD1,CASTMSRGTGHNEQFF,TGCGCCAGCACTATGTCAAGGGGGACAGGGCACAATGAGCAGTTCTTC
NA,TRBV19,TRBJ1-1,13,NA,CASSPWGGTEAFF,TGTGCCAGTAGTCCGTGGGGAGGCACTGAAGCTTTCTTT
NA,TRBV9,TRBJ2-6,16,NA,CASSVELSSGANVLTF,TGTGCCAGCAGCGTAGAACTATCCTCTGGGGCCAACGTCCTGACTTTC
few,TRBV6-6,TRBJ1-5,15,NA,CASTLGAGSNQPQHF,TGTGCCAGCACCCTGGGGGCAGGGTCCAATCAGCCCCAGCATTTT
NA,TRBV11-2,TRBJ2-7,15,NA,CASSLVQGGSYEQYF,TGTGCCAGCAGCTTAGTTCAGGGCGGTAGCTACGAGCAGTACTTC
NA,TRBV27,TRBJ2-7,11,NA,CASSPPREQYF,TGTGCCAGCAGTCCCCCTCGCGAGCAGTACTTC
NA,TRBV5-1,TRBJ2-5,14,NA,CASSLGQGPETQYF,TGCGCCAGCAGCTTGGGCCAGGGGCCAGAGACCCAGTACTTC